A single sample gave rise to the 10 T cell receptor beta chains below, sequenced in a study of cytomegalovirus exposure and HLA in healthy donors. Primers included in the PCR were 60 Vbeta and 13 Jbeta primers. The protocol was immunoSEQ multiplex PCR, while the TCRdb copy is restricted to in-frame clones and leaves out a portion. The profile shows about 99,000 clones, around three quarters of them singletons. Material for sequencing was PBMCs. The origin of the receptors is a woman under 30 in good health and CMV-seropositive.

This clone has just a few counts. The chain couples TRBV6-1 to TRBJ1-3; no clear D. The germline V gene encodes CDR1 MNHNS and CDR2 SASEGT. V was trimmed by 2 bases and J by 2 bases, leaving 10 bases between them. This CDR3 spans 15 amino acids. CDR3 sequence reads: CASSELFLAGNTIYF. In nucleotides, the CDR3 is TGTGCCAGCAGTGAACTATTCCTCGCTGGAAACACCATATATTTT.

The chain employs TRBV10-2 and TRBJ1-5; D ambiguous. The germline V gene has CDR1 WSHSY and CDR2 SAAADI. The CDR3 is 15 residues long. Trimming stripped 0 bases from V and 4 bases from J, with 10 bases between. CDR3 sequence (DNA): TGCGCCAGCAGTGAGTCTGGAGGGTGGAATCAGCCCCAGCATTTT. As protein: CASSESGGWNQPQHF.

The V gene is TRBV4-3, the J gene TRBJ2-6, with D tentatively TRBD1 (5 bases). V shed 0 bases and J shed 7 bases, with 13 bases lying between them. The CDR3 consists of 16 residues. CDR1 and CDR2 from the germline V gene are LGHNA and YSLEER. CDR3 sequence: CASSQDWRQGANVLTF. The CDR3, as DNA: TGCGCCAGCAGCCAAGATTGGCGGCAGGGCGCCAACGTCCTGACTTTC.

The table lists this clone with a count of one. The chain uses TRBV7-9 and TRBJ1-2, with TRBD1 as a possible D gene (5 bases). Germline V gene sequence: CDR1 SEHNR, CDR2 FQNEAQ (reference sequence). V lost 5 bases to trimming and J lost 7 bases, with 17 bases between them. The CDR3 is 14 residues long. In DNA form, the CDR3 reads TGTGCCAGCAGCGCGTTTGTGGGGGGAGGTGGCTACACCTTC. Its protein product is CASSAFVGGGGYTF. Full variable domain (rest looked up from reference TRBV7-9 and TRBJ1-2): DTGVSQNPRHKITKRGQNVTFRCDPISEHNRLYWYRQTLGQGPEFLTYFQNEAQLEKSRLLSDRFSAERPKGSFSTLEIQRTEQGDSAMYLCASSAFVGGGGYTFGSGTRLTVV.

The chain links TRBV28 to TRBJ2-3; D possibly corresponds to TRBD2 (6 bases). The V gene's germline CDR1 is MDHEN and CDR2 SYDVKM. Trimming removed 3 bases at V and 3 bases at J, with 13 bases between. The CDR3 has 15 residues. CDR3 DNA: TGTGCCAGCAGTTTTCCCACGGACTATACAGATACGCAGTATTTT. Protein: CASSFPTDYTDTQYF.

The V and J genes are TRBV13 and TRBJ1-1, with D possibly being TRBD1 (6 bases). Trimming pared 1 base from V and 0 bases from J, leaving 12 bases between. Germline lookup yields CDR1 PRHDT and CDR2 FYEKMQ (reference sequence). This CDR3 spans 16 amino acids. CDR3 in DNA: TGTGCCAGCAGCTTAGAGGGGGAAGGGTTGAACACTGAAGCTTTCTTT. Translating it yields CASSLEGEGLNTEAFF.

The J gene is TRBJ2-5, the V gene TRBV7-8, with TRBD2 identical over 15 bases. Germline CDR1 reads SGHVS; CDR2 reads FQNEAQ. This CDR3 has 17 amino acids. V lost 0 bases to trimming and J lost 3 bases; unmatched junction nucleotides: 2. The CDR3 DNA is TGTGCCAGCAGCTTAGCCGGACTAGCGGGGGGGAAAGAGACCCAGTACTTC. This translates into CASSLAGLAGGKETQYF.

This clone was recorded a few times. The chain carries TRBV27 and TRBJ2-1, with D unclear. Trimming took off 2 bases at V and 8 bases at J, with 31 bases between the two ends. The germline CDR1 and CDR2 sequences are MNHEY and SMNVEV (reference sequence). This CDR3 contains 20 residues. The CDR3 region is CASSLGPRRRDLLGYDEQFF. The CDR3 nucleotides read TGTGCCAGCAGTTTAGGCCCCCGGAGACGAGATCTTTTGGGTTACGATGAGCAGTTCTTC.

The chain employs TRBV5-1 and TRBJ2-2; TRBD1 agrees at 7 bases. CDR3 size: 18 residues. V trimming: 2 bases; J trimming: 0 bases; junction bases outside the gene matches: 10. Germline-derived CDR1 and CDR2 are SGHRS and YFSETQ. The CDR3 sequence: CASSFLPLTGSNTGELFF. CDR3 coding DNA: TGCGCCAGCAGCTTCCTACCGCTGACAGGGTCGAACACCGGGGAGCTGTTTTTT.

In its sample, this clone was seen a few times. The chain joins TRBV5-1 to TRBJ1-4; D gene uncertain. V was trimmed by 3 bases and J by 4 bases, leaving 7 bases between them. This CDR3 is 13 amino acids long. From germline, CDR1 is SGHRS and CDR2 YFSETQ. The CDR3 sequence is CASSSQNNEKLFF. Here the CDR3 DNA reads TGCGCCAGCAGCTCACAGAATAATGAAAAACTGTTTTTT.